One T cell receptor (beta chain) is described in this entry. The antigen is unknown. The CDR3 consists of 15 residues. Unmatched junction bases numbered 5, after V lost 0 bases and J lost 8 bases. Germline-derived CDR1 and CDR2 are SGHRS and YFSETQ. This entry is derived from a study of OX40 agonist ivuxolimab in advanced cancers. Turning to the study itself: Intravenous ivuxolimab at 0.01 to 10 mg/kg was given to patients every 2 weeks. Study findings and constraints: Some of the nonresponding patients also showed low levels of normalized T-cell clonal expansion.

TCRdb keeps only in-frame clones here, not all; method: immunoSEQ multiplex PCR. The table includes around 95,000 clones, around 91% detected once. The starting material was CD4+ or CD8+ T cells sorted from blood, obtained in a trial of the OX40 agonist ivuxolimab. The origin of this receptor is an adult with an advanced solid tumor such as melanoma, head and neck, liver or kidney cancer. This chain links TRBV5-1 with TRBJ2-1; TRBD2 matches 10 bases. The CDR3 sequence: CASSLGTSGGHEQFF. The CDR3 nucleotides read TGCGCCAGCAGCTTGGGGACTAGCGGTGGGCATGAGCAGTTCTTC.